The table lists the clone carrying this T cell receptor beta chain with many counts. Antigen unknown. Whole-study findings and limits: Tumor Tregs overlapped most with tumor, then blood, naive CD4+ cells.

Constant-region reverse primers amplified full-length variable regions, followed by semi-nested Nested Universal Primer A PCR. In TCRdb, the 5' RACE reads were re-called with MiXCR into one record per CDR3 protein. The repertoire holds 30,000 to 40,000 distinct CDR3 sequences, with roughly 26% as singletons. CDR1 is SGDLS and CDR2 is YYNGEE in the germline V gene. This CDR3 has 13 residues. Trimming took off 4 bases at V and 6 bases at J, with 14 bases between the two ends. The sample comprised naive CD4+ T cells sorted from a lymph node. Subset reported: naive CD4+ T cells, CD4+CD45RA+CD25-. The chain carries TRBV9 and TRBJ2-7; D is ambiguous. The clonotype originates from a female donor with breast cancer. The DNA for the CDR3 is TGTGCCAGCAGCTCATTGACCGTAGGCGAGCAGTACTTC. Amino acid sequence: CASSSLTVGEQYF.